This T cell receptor beta chain was sequenced during a study of shared clonotypes between healthy human individuals. About the research overall: CD8 memory received one plate per donor, CD8 naive two, CD4 memory three and CD4 naive three.

Trimming removed 10 bases at V and 2 bases at J, with 18 bases between. This CDR3 has 14 amino acids. CDR1 is MNHEY, CDR2 SVGAGI, per germline. Profiled with immunoSEQ multiplex PCR; TCRdb holds only in-frame clones, not every one. The sample has nearly 1 million clones; approximately 76% are singletons. This clone was found a few times. V usage is TRBV6-5 and J usage is TRBJ2-7, with D perhaps TRBD1 (6 bases). The sequence came from a young man in good health. The sample was memory CD4+ T cells sorted from blood. The sample's subset: CD45RA-negative fraction. CDR3 coding DNA: TGTGCCACCGGCTCCACAGGGCCCCCCTACGAGCAGTACTTC. It codes for CATGSTGPPYEQYF.